This T cell receptor (beta chain) was recovered during a study of blood T cell repertoires in COVID-19. J was trimmed by 8 bases and V by 4 bases; bases with no gene match: 13. In germline, CDR1 is SGHNT, CDR2 YYREEE (reference sequence). The CDR3 is 16 residues long. This clone was detected a few times. Here immunoSEQ multiplex PCR was the method, and the copy in TCRdb shows in-frame clones only, minus some. The sample yields around 480,000 clones, around 89% seen once. The chain combines TRBV5-4 with TRBJ2-1, with TRBD2 matching over 9 bases. The sequenced material came from peripheral blood. This TCR came from a woman aged 50 to 65 with COVID-19, enrolled during active disease. The CDR3 DNA reads as TGTGCCAGCAGCCCTGGAGGCAGCGGGGGGATCGATGAGCAGTTCTTC. This gives the protein CASSPGGSGGIDEQFF.